The 29 T cell receptor beta chains given below trace back to one sample, sequenced in a study of identical twins. MiXCR, applied by TCRdb to the 5' RACE reads, yields one record per CDR3 protein. Seen here are around 250,000 distinct CDR3 sequences, 10% to 15% observed once, and the top ten hold 4% to 5%. This sample also appeared in a second study, on yellow fever vaccine responses in identical twins.

Material: memory (CD45RO+) T cells sorted from blood. These receptors all come from a young woman in good health.

This clonotype was detected ten times or more. The rearrangement joins TRBV29-1 to TRBJ1-2, with D maybe TRBD1 (5 bases). Per germline, CDR1 SQVTM and CDR2 ANQGSEA. The CDR3 contains 11 residues. CDR3 loop: CTGGESYGYTF. The DNA for the CDR3 is TGCACGGGGGGGGAAAGCTATGGCTACACCTTC.

The gene calls are TRBV12-3 or TRBV12-4 and TRBJ2-2; 10 nucleotides match TRBD2. This CDR3 has 16 amino acids. With 3 bases clipped from V and 4 bases from J, the junction kept 5 bases outside the gene matches. DNA of the CDR3: TGTGCCAGCAGTTTTTTTAGCGGGGGGTCCACCGGGGAGCTGTTTTTT. This sequence encodes CASSFFSGGSTGELFF.

This chain links TRBV11-2 with TRBJ2-4; 12 bases fit TRBD1. Germline V gives CDR1 SGHAT, CDR2 FQNNGV. The CDR3 covers 16 residues. J lost 3 bases, V lost 5 bases, and 5 bases had no gene match. CDR3 coding DNA: TGTGCCAGCAGCCCCGGGACAGGGGGCCTCAAAAACATTCAGTACTTC. Translation gives CASSPGTGGLKNIQYF.

In this sample, this clonotype turned up many times. This rearrangement joins TRBV6-6 to TRBJ1-1; D is unresolved. Per germline, CDR1 MNHNY and CDR2 SVGAGI (reference sequence). The V end was cut by 6 bases, the J end by 11 bases, with 19 bases between. The CDR3 extends over 13 amino acids. This chain's CDR3 is CASSPLPQGLAFF. In DNA, the CDR3 is TGTGCCAGCAGCCCACTTCCACAAGGTCTGGCTTTCTTT.

The chain recombines TRBV13 with TRBJ2-7; TRBD1 might be the D (5 bases). Germline CDR1 PRHDT, CDR2 FYEKMQ (reference sequence). Trimming stripped 5 bases from V and 6 bases from J, with 14 bases between. CDR3 size: 13 residues. CDR3 loop: CASSHRRGREQYF. The DNA for the CDR3 is TGTGCCAGCAGCCACCGTAGGGGTCGCGAGCAGTACTTC.

The V and J genes are TRBV30 and TRBJ2-1; TRBD1 matches at 7 bases. The V gene end was trimmed by 0 bases and the J gene end by 10 bases; junction bases not matched to a gene: 6. The CDR3 is 13 amino acids. Germline CDR1 and CDR2: GTSNPN and SVGIG (reference sequence). CDR3 in amino acids: CAWSVWQGDEQFF. The CDR3 DNA reads TGTGCCTGGAGTGTTTGGCAGGGGGACGAGCAGTTCTTC.

Only a few counts were recorded for this clonotype. The V call is TRBV7-2, the J call TRBJ2-3; no definite D call. Germline V gene lookup returns CDR1 SGHTA and CDR2 FQGNSA. The V and J ends lost 0 bases and 6 bases respectively, with 10 bases between them. The CDR3 totals 14 residues. The chain's CDR3 is CASSLAASSDTQYF. DNA for the CDR3: TGTGCCAGCAGCTTAGCCGCGAGTTCGGATACGCAGTATTTT.

This clonotype appeared a few times. The chain employs TRBV15 and TRBJ2-4; D ambiguous. This CDR3 has 16 residues. The germline CDR1 and CDR2 sequences are LNHNV and YYDKDF (reference sequence). Trimming removed 0 bases from V and 5 bases from J, with 14 bases in between. CDR3: CATSRDAPYRENIQYF. DNA for the CDR3: TGTGCCACCAGCAGAGATGCGCCTTATCGGGAAAACATTCAGTACTTC.

The chain is built from TRBV23-1 and TRBJ2-6; 11 bases line up with TRBD2. TRBV23-1 has ORF status, its function being uncertain. With 6 bases clipped from V and 0 bases from J, the junction kept 4 bases outside the gene matches. The CDR3 is made up of 17 amino acids. The CDR3 sequence is CASRLSGGASGANVLTF. The CDR3 bases are TGCGCCAGCAGACTTAGCGGGGGGGCCTCTGGGGCCAACGTCCTGACTTTC.

V is TRBV29-1 and J is TRBJ2-1; tentative D call: TRBD2 (6 bases). In germline, CDR1 is SQVTM, CDR2 ANQGSEA. V was shortened by 6 bases and J by 0 bases, with 12 bases between the two germline ends. The CDR3 is 14 residues long. The CDR3 DNA is TGCAGCGTGCGGGGCCATAGCTCCTACAATGAGCAGTTCTTC. This translates into CSVRGHSSYNEQFF.

The chain has TRBV5-5 and TRBJ1-1, with 10 bases that match TRBD1. This CDR3 has 14 amino acids. V lost 3 bases to trimming and J lost 8 bases; unmatched junction nucleotides: 7. The germline gives CDR1 SGHKS, CDR2 YYEKEE (reference sequence). CDR3 DNA: TGTGCCAGCAGCTCCGCCCGGGACAGGGGAGAAGCTTTCTTT. It codes for CASSSARDRGEAFF.

This clonotype was counted only a few times. J is TRBJ2-7 and V is TRBV18; D possibly corresponds to TRBD2 (5 bases). Germline CDR1 and CDR2: KGHSH and LQKENI. The ends were cut back, 6 bases at V and 6 bases at J, with 18 bases in the middle. CDR3 length: 14 amino acids. The CDR3 is CASSTGGGLGEQYF. CDR3 in DNA: TGTGCCAGCTCGACGGGCGGCGGGTTGGGCGAGCAGTACTTC.

This clonotype was observed many times. V gene TRBV7-2 combines with J gene TRBJ2-7; no definite D call. V was shortened by 5 bases and J by 2 bases, with 10 bases between the two germline ends. The CDR3 consists of 13 residues. CDR1 and CDR2 from the germline V gene are SGHTA and FQGNSA. The CDR3 nucleotides read TGTGCCAGCAGCACGGGCCCTACCTACGAGCAGTACTTC. Residues: CASSTGPTYEQYF.

The chain joins TRBV3-1 to TRBJ2-5, with TRBD1 matching 8 bases. CDR1 LGHDT and CDR2 YNNKEL come from the germline V gene (reference sequence). The CDR3 has 14 amino acids. V was pared by 5 bases and J by 4 bases, with 6 bases of the junction left unmatched. Here the CDR3 reads CASSYVDRVETQYF. In DNA form, the CDR3 reads TGTGCCAGCAGCTACGTGGACAGGGTAGAGACCCAGTACTTC.

This clonotype was counted only a few times. V gene TRBV7-2 combines with J gene TRBJ2-7; possibly TRBD2 for D (6 bases). The V end lost 5 bases, the J end lost 7 bases, and 15 bases lay between the germline ends. There are 13 residues in the CDR3. The germline V gene encodes CDR1 SGHTA and CDR2 FQGNSA. In DNA, the CDR3 is TGTGCCAGCAGCACCGGGACTGTCTCTGAGCAGTACTTC. It translates to CASSTGTVSEQYF.

This clonotype has more than one count but fewer than ten. The gene calls are TRBV27 and TRBJ1-4; TRBD1 agrees at 12 bases. Per the germline V gene, CDR1 is MNHEY and CDR2 is SMNVEV (reference sequence). With 6 bases clipped from V and 6 bases from J, the junction kept 5 bases outside the gene matches. The CDR3 contains 15 residues. CDR3 sequence (DNA): TGTGCCAGCAGCCAACGGGACAGGGGGCATGAAAAACTGTTTTTT. It codes for CASSQRDRGHEKLFF.

Many counts were recorded for this clonotype. V is TRBV3-1 and J is TRBJ2-3; 8 nucleotides align to TRBD2. Germline CDR1 reads LGHDT; CDR2 reads YNNKEL (reference sequence). J lost 2 bases, V lost 6 bases, and 7 bases had no gene match. The CDR3 sequence is 15 residues long. The CDR3 loop reads CASSKVAGNTDTQYF. CDR3 DNA sequence: TGTGCCAGCAGTAAAGTAGCGGGGAACACAGATACGCAGTATTTT.

This clonotype was seen at least ten times. In DNA form, the CDR3 reads TGTGCCAGCACTCAGGGCCTCTACGAGCAGTACTTC. This gives the protein CASTQGLYEQYF. This rearrangement joins TRBV25-1 to TRBJ2-7; TRBD1 is a possible D gene (5 bases). From germline, CDR1 is MGHDK and CDR2 SYGVNS. V lost 7 bases and J lost 3, with 10 bases in between. The CDR3 has 12 residues.

V is TRBV2 and J is TRBJ2-2, with D unresolved. There are 14 residues in the CDR3. V was trimmed by 0 bases and J by 3 bases, leaving 5 bases between them. Germline loops: CDR1 SNHLY, CDR2 FYNNEI. CDR3 sequence: CASSEARYTGELFF. The CDR3 DNA reads TGTGCCAGCAGTGAAGCGAGGTACACCGGGGAGCTGTTTTTT.

This clonotype was seen only once. DNA for the CDR3: TGTGCCAGCAGGGGAGGGCTTTACGAGCAGTACTTC. Its protein is CASRGGLYEQYF. The rearrangement uses TRBV25-1 and TRBJ2-7; 7 bases match TRBD2. Germline V CDR1 and CDR2: MGHDK, SYGVNS. The J segment lost 4 bases and the V segment lost 6 bases, leaving 3 bases of the junction unmatched. CDR3 length equals 12 residues.

The gene calls are TRBV10-3 and TRBJ1-6; D remains ambiguous. CDR3 length equals 14 residues. V shed 2 bases and J shed 6 bases, with 8 bases lying between them. In germline, CDR1 is ENHRY, CDR2 SYGVKD. CDR3 in amino acids: CAISEIQTNSPLHF. The CDR3 DNA is TGTGCCATCAGTGAGATACAAACTAATTCACCCCTCCACTTT.

This chain links TRBV9 with TRBJ2-7; D gene uncertain. V dropped 3 bases and J dropped 0 bases, with 10 bases sitting between them. CDR3 length equals 14 residues. Germline V CDR1 and CDR2: SGDLS, YYNGEE. The CDR3 nucleotides read TGTGCCAGCAGCGCAGGCGGCTACTCCTACGAGCAGTACTTC. Protein product: CASSAGGYSYEQYF.

The chain has TRBV18 and TRBJ2-6, with D possibly being TRBD1 (5 bases). In germline, CDR1 is KGHSH, CDR2 LQKENI. Between the trimmed V and J ends, which lost 2 bases and 7 bases, there was a span of 15 bases. The CDR3 runs 16 residues. The CDR3 DNA is TGTGCCAGCTCACCAGGGGCCCCGGGCACTGCCAACGTCCTGACTTTC. Translated: CASSPGAPGTANVLTF.

The rearrangement links TRBV5-1 to TRBJ2-1; 7 nucleotides agree with TRBD1. Germline CDR1 reads SGHRS; CDR2 reads YFSETQ. Trimming at V came to 0 bases and at J to 10 bases, leaving 1 base not matched to a gene. The CDR3 spans 12 residues. CDR3 sequence (DNA): TGCGCCAGCAGCTTGGGACAGGGAGAGCAGTTCTTC. Its translation is CASSLGQGEQFF.

CDR3 in amino acids: CASSRGQGALNEQFF. CDR3 nucleotide sequence: TGTGCCAGCAGCCGGGGACAGGGGGCGCTCAATGAGCAGTTCTTC. The gene calls are TRBV4-2 and TRBJ2-1, with 12 bases identical to TRBD1. The germline V gene encodes CDR1 LGHNA and CDR2 YNFKEQ. Trimming cost V 4 bases and J 6 bases; bases outside gene matches: 4. This CDR3 has 15 amino acids.

This clonotype was recorded a few times. The V gene is TRBV5-1, the J gene TRBJ1-4, with 10 positions matching TRBD1. CDR1 is SGHRS, CDR2 YFSETQ, per germline. V shed 4 bases and J 8 bases; nucleotides not matched to a gene: 8. The CDR3 totals 15 residues. The CDR3: CASSRIGQGVEKLFF. CDR3 bases: TGCGCCAGCAGCAGAATCGGACAGGGGGTCGAAAAACTGTTTTTT.

This rearrangement joins TRBV6-4 to TRBJ2-5; either TRBD1 or TRBD2 may fit D (5 bases each). This CDR3 has 19 amino acids. Germline V CDR1 and CDR2: MRHNA, SNTAGT. V lost 2 bases, J lost 0 bases, and 22 bases lay in between. This CDR3 is CASSDSDEGLLPYQETQYF. CDR3 DNA sequence: TGTGCCAGCAGTGACAGTGACGAGGGGCTCCTACCGTACCAAGAGACCCAGTACTTC.

This clonotype was detected a few times. A much larger clone differs from this one at a single base, so this may be a read error. The chain joins TRBV12-3 or TRBV12-4 to TRBJ1-1; D unclear. The CDR3 has 14 amino acids. CDR3 sequence (DNA): TGTGCCAGCAGTTGGAACGACGGGAACACTGAAGCTCTCTTT. Residues: CASSWNDGNTEALF.

The rearrangement links TRBV2 to TRBJ2-3; D is undetermined. This CDR3 is built from 13 residues. V shed 6 bases and J shed 9 bases, with 16 bases lying between them. Germline V CDR1 and CDR2: SNHLY, FYNNEI. DNA for the CDR3: TGTGCCAGCAGCGAGACATTGACCGGGACGCAGTATTTT. Residues: CASSETLTGTQYF.